This T cell receptor (beta chain) was recovered during a study of T cell changes during pregnancy in multiple sclerosis. The germline gives CDR1 PRHDT, CDR2 FYEKMQ (reference sequence). The V end was cut by 3 bases, the J end by 7 bases, with 18 bases between. This CDR3 region has 16 residues. Here immunoSEQ multiplex PCR was the method, and the copy in TCRdb shows in-frame clones only, minus some. The table shows fewer than 20,000 clones, with about 85% occurring only once. The rearrangement uses TRBV13 and TRBJ2-2; D possibly corresponds to TRBD1 (6 bases). This sequence originates from a female donor with multiple sclerosis, enrolled in a pregnancy study. This material consisted of CD8+ T cells from peripheral blood mononuclear cells, taken after pregnancy. The CDR3 DNA reads as TGTGCCAGCAGCTTCGGCAGGGGAATTTCGGGCGGGGAGCTGTTTTTT. Translating it yields CASSFGRGISGGELFF. Complete variable domain (other parts from reference TRBV13 and TRBJ2-2): AAGVIQSPRHLIKEKRETATLKCYPIPRHDTVYWYQQGPGQDPQFLISFYEKMQSDKGSIPDRFSAQQFSDYHSELNMSSLELGDSALYFCASSFGRGISGGELFFGEGSRLTVL.